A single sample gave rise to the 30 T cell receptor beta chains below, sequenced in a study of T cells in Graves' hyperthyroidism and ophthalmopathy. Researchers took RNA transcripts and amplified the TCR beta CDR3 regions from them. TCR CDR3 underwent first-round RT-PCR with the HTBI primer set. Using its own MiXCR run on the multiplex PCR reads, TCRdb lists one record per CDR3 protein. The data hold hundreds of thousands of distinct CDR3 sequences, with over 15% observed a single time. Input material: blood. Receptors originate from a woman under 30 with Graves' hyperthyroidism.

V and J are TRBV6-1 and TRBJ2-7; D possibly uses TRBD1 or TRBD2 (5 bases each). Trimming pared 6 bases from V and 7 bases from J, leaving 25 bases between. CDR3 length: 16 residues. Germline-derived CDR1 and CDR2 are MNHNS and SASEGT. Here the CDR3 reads CASSPWLGLGDGEQYF. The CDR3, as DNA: TGTGCCAGCAGCCCCTGGCTGGGGTTGGGGGACGGTGAGCAGTACTTC.

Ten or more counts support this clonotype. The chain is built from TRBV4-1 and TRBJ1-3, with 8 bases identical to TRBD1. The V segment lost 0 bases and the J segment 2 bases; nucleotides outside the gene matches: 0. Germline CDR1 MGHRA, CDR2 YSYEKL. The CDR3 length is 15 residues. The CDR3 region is CASSQEDRAGNTIYF. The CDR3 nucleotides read TGCGCCAGCAGCCAAGAGGACAGGGCTGGAAACACCATATATTTT.

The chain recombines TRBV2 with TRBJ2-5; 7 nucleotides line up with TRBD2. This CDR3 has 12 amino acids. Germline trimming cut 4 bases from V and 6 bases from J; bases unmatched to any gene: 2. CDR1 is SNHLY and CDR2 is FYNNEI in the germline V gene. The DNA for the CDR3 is TGTGCCAGCAGTGTGAGCGGGAAGACCCAGTACTTC. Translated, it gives CASSVSGKTQYF.

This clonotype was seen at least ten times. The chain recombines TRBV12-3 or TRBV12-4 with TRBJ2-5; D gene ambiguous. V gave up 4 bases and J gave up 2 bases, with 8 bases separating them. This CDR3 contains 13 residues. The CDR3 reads CASSSGRQETQYF. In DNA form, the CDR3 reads TGTGCCAGCAGTTCCGGACGACAAGAGACCCAGTACTTC.

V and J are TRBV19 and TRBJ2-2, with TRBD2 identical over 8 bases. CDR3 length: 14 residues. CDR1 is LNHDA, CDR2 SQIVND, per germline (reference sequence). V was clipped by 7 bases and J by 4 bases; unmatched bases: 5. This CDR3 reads CASMERELTGELFF. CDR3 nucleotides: TGTGCCAGTATGGAGCGGGAGCTCACCGGGGAGCTGTTTTTT.

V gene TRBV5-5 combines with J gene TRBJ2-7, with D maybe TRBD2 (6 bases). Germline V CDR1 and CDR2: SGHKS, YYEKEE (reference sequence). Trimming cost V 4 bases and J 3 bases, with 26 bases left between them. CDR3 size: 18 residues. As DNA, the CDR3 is TGTGCCAGCAGCCGATCGGACTACGGGACTCGTTTTAGCTACGAGCAGTACTTC. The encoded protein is CASSRSDYGTRFSYEQYF.

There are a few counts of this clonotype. CDR3 sequence reads: CASSLLRPGLRPGELFF. The CDR3 DNA is TGTGCCAGCAGCCTCTTACGACCGGGTCTCCGACCCGGGGAGCTGTTTTTT. This chain joins TRBV7-2 and TRBJ2-2; no reliable D call. Germline V CDR1 and CDR2: SGHTA, FQGNSA. CDR3 length: 17 amino acids. V was shortened by 5 bases and J by 6 bases, with 22 bases between the two germline ends. Complete variable domain (other parts from reference TRBV7-2 and TRBJ2-2): GAGVSQSPSNKVTEKGKDVELRCDPISGHTALYWYRQSLGQGLEFLIYFQGNSAPDKSGLPSDRFSAERTGGSVSTLTIQRTQQEDSAVYLCASSLLRPGLRPGELFFGEGSRLTVL.

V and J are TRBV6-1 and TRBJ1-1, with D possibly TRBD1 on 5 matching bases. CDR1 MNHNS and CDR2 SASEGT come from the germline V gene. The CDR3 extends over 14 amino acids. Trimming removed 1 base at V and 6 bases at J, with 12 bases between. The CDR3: CASSEVAGGSEAFF. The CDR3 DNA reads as TGTGCCAGCAGTGAAGTGGCGGGGGGATCTGAAGCTTTCTTT.

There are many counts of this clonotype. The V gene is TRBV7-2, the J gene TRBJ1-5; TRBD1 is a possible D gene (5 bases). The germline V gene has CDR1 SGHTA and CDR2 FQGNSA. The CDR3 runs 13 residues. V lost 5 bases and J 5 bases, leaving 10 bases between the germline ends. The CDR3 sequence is CASSLRGDQPQHF. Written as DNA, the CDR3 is TGTGCCAGCAGCCTACGGGGGGATCAGCCCCAGCATTTT.

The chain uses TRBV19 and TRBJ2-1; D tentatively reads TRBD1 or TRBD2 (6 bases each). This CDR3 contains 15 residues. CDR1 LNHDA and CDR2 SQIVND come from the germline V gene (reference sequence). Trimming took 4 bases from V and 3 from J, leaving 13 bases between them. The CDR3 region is CASSTQGGIYNEQFF. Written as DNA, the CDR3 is TGTGCCAGTAGTACTCAAGGGGGGATCTACAATGAGCAGTTCTTC.

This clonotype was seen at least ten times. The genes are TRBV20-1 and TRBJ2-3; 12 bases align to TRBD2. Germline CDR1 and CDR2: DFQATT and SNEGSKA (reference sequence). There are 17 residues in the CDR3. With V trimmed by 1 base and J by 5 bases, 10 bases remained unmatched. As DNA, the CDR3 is TGCAGTGCTAGAGGCGAAGGACTAGCGGGATACGGAGATACGCAGTATTTT. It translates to CSARGEGLAGYGDTQYF.

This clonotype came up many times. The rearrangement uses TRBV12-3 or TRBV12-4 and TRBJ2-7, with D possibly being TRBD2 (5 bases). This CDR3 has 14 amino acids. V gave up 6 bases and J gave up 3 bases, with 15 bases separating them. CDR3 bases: TGTGCCAGCAGCTTGGACGGGGAAGTCTACGAGCAGTACTTC. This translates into CASSLDGEVYEQYF.

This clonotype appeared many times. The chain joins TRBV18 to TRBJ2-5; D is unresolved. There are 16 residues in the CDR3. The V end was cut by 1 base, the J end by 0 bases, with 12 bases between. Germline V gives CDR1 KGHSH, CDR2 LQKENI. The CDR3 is CASSPLRDQYQETQYF. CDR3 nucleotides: TGTGCCAGCTCACCACTAAGAGACCAGTACCAAGAGACCCAGTACTTC.

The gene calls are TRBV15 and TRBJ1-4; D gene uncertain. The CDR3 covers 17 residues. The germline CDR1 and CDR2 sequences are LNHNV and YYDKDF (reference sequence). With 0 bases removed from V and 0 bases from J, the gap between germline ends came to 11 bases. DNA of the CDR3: TGTGCCACCAGCAGAGATGGTCTTCAGGCAACTAATGAAAAACTGTTTTTT. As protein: CATSRDGLQATNEKLFF.

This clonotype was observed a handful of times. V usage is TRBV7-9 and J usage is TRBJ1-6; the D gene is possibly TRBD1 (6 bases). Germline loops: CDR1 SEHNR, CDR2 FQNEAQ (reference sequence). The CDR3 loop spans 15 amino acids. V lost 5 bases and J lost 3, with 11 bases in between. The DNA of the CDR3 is TGTGCCAGCAGCCCAGGGGTCAACTATAATTCACCCCTCCACTTT. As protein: CASSPGVNYNSPLHF.

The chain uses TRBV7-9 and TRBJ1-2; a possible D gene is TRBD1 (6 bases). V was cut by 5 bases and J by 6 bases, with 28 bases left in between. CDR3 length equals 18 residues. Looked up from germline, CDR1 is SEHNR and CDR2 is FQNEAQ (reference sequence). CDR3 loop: CASSRLMDLGGTGDGYTF. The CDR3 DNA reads TGTGCCAGCAGCCGGCTAATGGACCTAGGGGGGACGGGAGATGGCTACACCTTC.

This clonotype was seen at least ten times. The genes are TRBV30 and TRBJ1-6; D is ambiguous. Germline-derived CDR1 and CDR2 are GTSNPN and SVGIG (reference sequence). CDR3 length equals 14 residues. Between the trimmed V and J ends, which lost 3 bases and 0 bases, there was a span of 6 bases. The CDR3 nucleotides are TGTGCCTGGAGAATAAGCTCCTATAATTCACCCCTCCACTTT. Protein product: CAWRISSYNSPLHF.

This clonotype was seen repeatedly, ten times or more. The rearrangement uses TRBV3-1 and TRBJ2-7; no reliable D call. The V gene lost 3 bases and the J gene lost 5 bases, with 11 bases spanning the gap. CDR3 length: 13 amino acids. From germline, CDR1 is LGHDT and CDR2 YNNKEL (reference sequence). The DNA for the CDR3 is TGTGCCAGCAGCCATAAGGGTGTCCACGAGCAGTACTTC. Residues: CASSHKGVHEQYF.

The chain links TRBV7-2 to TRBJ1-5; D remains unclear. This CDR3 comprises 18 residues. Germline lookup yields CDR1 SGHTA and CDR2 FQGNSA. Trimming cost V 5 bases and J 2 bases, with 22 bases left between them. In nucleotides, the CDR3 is TGTGCCAGCAGCCGCATAATAACGGGGTCCAGAGGCAATCAGCCCCAGCATTTT. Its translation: CASSRIITGSRGNQPQHF.

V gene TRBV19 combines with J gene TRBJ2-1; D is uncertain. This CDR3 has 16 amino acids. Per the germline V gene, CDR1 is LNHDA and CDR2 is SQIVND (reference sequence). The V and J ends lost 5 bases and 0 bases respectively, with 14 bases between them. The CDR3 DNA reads TGTGCCAGTAGTGCCGGCCAGCTAGGCTCCTACAATGAGCAGTTCTTC. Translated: CASSAGQLGSYNEQFF.

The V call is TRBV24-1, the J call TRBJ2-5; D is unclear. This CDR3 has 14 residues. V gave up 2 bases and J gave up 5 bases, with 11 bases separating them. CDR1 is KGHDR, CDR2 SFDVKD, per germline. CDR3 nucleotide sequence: TGTGCCACCAGTGATTGGCGGCTAGGGGAGACCCAGTACTTC. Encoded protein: CATSDWRLGETQYF.

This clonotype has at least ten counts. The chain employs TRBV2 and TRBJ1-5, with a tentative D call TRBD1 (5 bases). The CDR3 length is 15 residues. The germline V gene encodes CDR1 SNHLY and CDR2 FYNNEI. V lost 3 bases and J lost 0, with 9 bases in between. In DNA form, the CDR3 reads TGTGCCAGCAGTGAGAGGGGATATAGCAATCAGCCCCAGCATTTT. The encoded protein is CASSERGYSNQPQHF.

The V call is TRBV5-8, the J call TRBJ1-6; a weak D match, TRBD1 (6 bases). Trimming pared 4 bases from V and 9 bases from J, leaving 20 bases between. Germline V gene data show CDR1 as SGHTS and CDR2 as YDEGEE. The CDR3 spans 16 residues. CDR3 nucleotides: TGTGCCAGCAGCCATCGATACAGGGTTCTAACTTCACCCCTCCACTTT. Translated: CASSHRYRVLTSPLHF.

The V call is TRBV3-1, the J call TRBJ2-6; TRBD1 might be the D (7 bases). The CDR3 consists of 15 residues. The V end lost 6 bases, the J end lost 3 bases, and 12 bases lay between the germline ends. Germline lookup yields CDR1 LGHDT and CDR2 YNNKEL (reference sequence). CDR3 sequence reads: CASRHRGGGANVLTF. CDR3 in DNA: TGTGCCAGCAGGCACAGGGGAGGTGGGGCCAACGTCCTGACTTTC.

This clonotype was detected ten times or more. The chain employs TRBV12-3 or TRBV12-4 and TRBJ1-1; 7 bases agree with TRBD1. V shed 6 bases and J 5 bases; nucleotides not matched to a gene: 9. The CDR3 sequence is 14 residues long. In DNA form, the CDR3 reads TGTGCCAGCAGCAACAAGGGGGCGTGGACTGAAGCTTTCTTT. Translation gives CASSNKGAWTEAFF.

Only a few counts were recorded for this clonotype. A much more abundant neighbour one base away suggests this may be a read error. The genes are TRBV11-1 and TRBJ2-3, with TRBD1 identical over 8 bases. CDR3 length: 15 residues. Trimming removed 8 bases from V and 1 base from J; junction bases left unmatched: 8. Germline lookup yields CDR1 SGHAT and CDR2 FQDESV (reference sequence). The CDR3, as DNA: TGTGCCAGCGGCTCTGACAGGGGTGGCACAGATACGCAGTATTTT. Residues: CASGSDRGGTDTQYF.

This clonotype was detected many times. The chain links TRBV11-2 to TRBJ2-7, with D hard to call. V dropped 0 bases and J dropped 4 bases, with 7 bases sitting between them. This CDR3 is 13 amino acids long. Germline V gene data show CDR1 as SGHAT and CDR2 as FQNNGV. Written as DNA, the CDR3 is TGTGCCAGCAGCTTAGAGGTTGAGTACGAGCAGTACTTC. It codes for CASSLEVEYEQYF. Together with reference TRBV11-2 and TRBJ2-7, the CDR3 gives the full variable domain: EAGVAQSPRYKIIEKRQSVAFWCNPISGHATLYWYQQILGQGPKLLIQFQNNGVVDDSQLPKDRFSAERLKGVDSTLKIQPAKLEDSAVYLCASSLEVEYEQYFGPGTRLTVT.

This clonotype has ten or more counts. The CDR3 region is CASSQGTRYGYTF. The DNA of the CDR3 is TGCGCCAGCAGCCAAGGGACAAGATATGGCTACACCTTC. V gene TRBV5-1 combines with J gene TRBJ1-2; D is perhaps TRBD1 (6 bases). Looked up from germline, CDR1 is SGHRS and CDR2 is YFSETQ. Trimming cost V 4 bases and J 5 bases, with 12 bases left between them. This CDR3 is built from 13 residues.

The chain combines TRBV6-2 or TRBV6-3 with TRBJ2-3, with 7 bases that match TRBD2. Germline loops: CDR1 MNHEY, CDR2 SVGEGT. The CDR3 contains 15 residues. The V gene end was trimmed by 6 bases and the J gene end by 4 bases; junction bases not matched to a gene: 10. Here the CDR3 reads CASSRAVTSADTQYF. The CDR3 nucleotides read TGTGCCAGCAGCCGAGCTGTTACTAGCGCAGATACGCAGTATTTT.

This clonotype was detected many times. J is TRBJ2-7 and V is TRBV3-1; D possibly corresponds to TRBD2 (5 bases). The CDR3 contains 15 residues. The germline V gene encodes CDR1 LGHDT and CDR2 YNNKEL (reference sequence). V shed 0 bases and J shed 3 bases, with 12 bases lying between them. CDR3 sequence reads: CASSQDGRALYEQYF. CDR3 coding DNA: TGTGCCAGCAGCCAAGATGGGCGGGCCCTCTACGAGCAGTACTTC.